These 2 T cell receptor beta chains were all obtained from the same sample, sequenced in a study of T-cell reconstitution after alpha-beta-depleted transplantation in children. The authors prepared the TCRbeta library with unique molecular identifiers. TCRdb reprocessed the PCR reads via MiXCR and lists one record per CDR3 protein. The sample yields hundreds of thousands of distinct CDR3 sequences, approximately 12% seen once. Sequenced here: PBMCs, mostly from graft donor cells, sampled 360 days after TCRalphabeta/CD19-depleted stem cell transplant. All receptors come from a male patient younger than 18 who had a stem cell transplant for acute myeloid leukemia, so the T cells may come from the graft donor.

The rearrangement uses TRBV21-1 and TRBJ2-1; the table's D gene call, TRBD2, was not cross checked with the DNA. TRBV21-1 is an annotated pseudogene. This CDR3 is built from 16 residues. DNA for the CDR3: TGTGCCAGCAGCAAAGCCCCGAAGGTGGCCCGAAATGAGCAGTTCTTC. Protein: CASSKAPKVARNEQFF.

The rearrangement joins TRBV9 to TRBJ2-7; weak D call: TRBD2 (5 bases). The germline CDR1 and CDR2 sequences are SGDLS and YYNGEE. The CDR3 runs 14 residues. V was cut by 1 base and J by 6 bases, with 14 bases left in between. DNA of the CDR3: TGTGCCAGCAGCGTATCCGGGCCGCGGGCCGAGCAGTACTTC. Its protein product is CASSVSGPRAEQYF.